The text below deals with one T cell receptor (beta chain). The antigen remains undetermined. The sequenced template was RNA, covering the TCR beta CDR3 region. HTBI primers were employed in first-round RT-PCR, then a second-round multiplex PCR followed. One entry per CDR3 protein results from TCRdb running MiXCR on the multiplex PCR reads. The sample shows about 740,000 distinct CDR3 sequences, around 40% of them seen only once. Trimming removed 0 bases from V and 0 bases from J; junction bases left unmatched: 7. This CDR3 region has 16 residues. Germline V lookup: CDR1 DFQATT, CDR2 SNEGSKA (reference sequence). Ophthalmopathy in the donors was of moderate-to-severe activity, with CAS ≥3, NOSPECS ≥4 and duration under 3 months. Clinicians diagnosed using symptoms, serum thyroxine, TRAb, thyroid ultrasound and orbital computed tomography. The data were obtained in a study of Graves' ophthalmopathy and Graves' hyperthyroidism.

Study-wide findings and caveats: For separating ophthalmopathy from stable hyperthyroidism, a 13-signature model gave less than 90% sensitivity and approximately 80% specificity. Most clonotypes expanded in thyroid above 0.001 frequency were present in blood too.

The sample was peripheral blood. V and J are TRBV20-1 and TRBJ2-7; TRBD2 aligns across 8 bases. The sequence derives from an adult man with Graves' ophthalmopathy. The CDR3 region has the DNA TGCAGTGCTAGAGATCCGGGACTAGGGAGCTCCTACGAGCAGTACTTC. Amino acid sequence: CSARDPGLGSSYEQYF.